One and the same sample provided the 21 T cell receptor beta chains below, sequenced in a study of blood T cell repertoires in COVID-19. The repertoire was sequenced with immunoSEQ multiplex PCR; TCRdb's copy has only in-frame clones and lacks some. The repertoire consists of 310,000 or so clones, with 80% to 90% occurring once and the leading ten covering about 10%. The sequenced sample consisted of PBMCs or T cells enriched from blood (not recorded which). The receptor source for this set is a woman aged 18-30 years who had recovered from COVID-19.

The table lists this clone with a few counts. For the CDR3, the DNA is TGTGCCAGCAGCCACCAGGAAGATCAGCCCCAGCATTTT. Translated: CASSHQEDQPQHF. The chain is built from TRBV14 and TRBJ1-5; D not resolved. The V and J ends lost 3 bases and 5 bases respectively, with 8 bases between them. The CDR3 is made up of 13 amino acids. Germline loops: CDR1 SGHDN, CDR2 FVKESK.

V and J are TRBV7-2 and TRBJ2-2; TRBD1 agrees at 7 bases. The germline V gene encodes CDR1 SGHTA and CDR2 FQGNSA. J gave up 3 bases and V 6 bases, and 7 bases lay outside the gene matches. The CDR3 totals 15 residues. In DNA form, the CDR3 reads TGTGCCAGCAGTTCAGGGGGTGGTTACACCGGGGAGCTGTTTTTT. It encodes CASSSGGGYTGELFF.

Comments on this clone: The sample contains more than one DNA sequence encoding this CDR3. DNA of the CDR3: TGTGCCAGCTCGGGTAGCACAGATACGCAGTATTTT. This codes for CASSGSTDTQYF. The V call is TRBV6-5, the J call TRBJ2-3, with D unclear. The CDR3 is 12 amino acids. Between the trimmed V and J ends, which lost 8 bases and 0 bases, there was a span of 6 bases. CDR1 MNHEY and CDR2 SVGAGI come from the germline V gene.

The chain combines TRBV23-1 with TRBJ1-1; 8 bases are shared with TRBD1. TRBV23-1 qualifies as an ORF whose function is uncertain. V trimming: 3 bases; J trimming: 0 bases; junction bases outside the gene matches: 6. The CDR3 spans 16 residues. This CDR3 reads CASSQGQDSLNTEAFF. CDR3 in DNA: TGCGCCAGCAGTCAGGGACAGGATAGCTTGAACACTGAAGCTTTCTTT.

The CDR3 loop is CASSVSMGGPSYEQYF. As DNA, the CDR3 is TGTGCCAGCAGCGTGAGTATGGGGGGGCCGTCCTACGAGCAGTACTTC. The chain links TRBV9 to TRBJ2-7, with TRBD2 as a possible D gene (7 bases). Between the trimmed V and J ends, which lost 2 bases and 1 base, there was a span of 16 bases. Germline values: CDR1 SGDLS, CDR2 YYNGEE. The CDR3 extends over 16 amino acids.

The chain recombines TRBV11-2 with TRBJ1-3, with unresolved D. The ends were cut back, 1 base at V and 7 bases at J, with 5 bases in the middle. The CDR3 contains 12 residues. Per germline, CDR1 SGHAT and CDR2 FQNNGV. The CDR3 loop reads CASSLAGNTIYF. The CDR3 DNA reads as TGTGCCAGCAGCTTAGCGGGGAACACCATATATTTT.

A note on this clone: Sequence at one end of the junction differs from germline and may be a read error. The chain joins TRBV30 to TRBJ1-1; tentatively, D is TRBD1 (5 bases). This CDR3 is 15 amino acids long. Germline CDR1 reads GTSNPN; CDR2 reads SVGIG (reference sequence). CDR3 protein: CARSAGPTGNTEAFF. In DNA form, the CDR3 reads TGTGCCCGGAGTGCCGGCCCTACAGGGAACACTGAAGCTTTCTTT.

The chain links TRBV18 to TRBJ1-1; no reliable D call. The germline CDR1 and CDR2 sequences are KGHSH and LQKENI. There are 13 residues in the CDR3. V was cut by 3 bases and J by 10 bases, with 15 bases left in between. CDR3 nucleotide sequence: TGTGCCAGCTCACCTTCGGAGGAGTTCGGAGCTTTCTTT. Translating it yields CASSPSEEFGAFF.

The chain combines TRBV10-3 with TRBJ2-5; D is perhaps TRBD2 (5 bases). Germline lookup yields CDR1 ENHRY and CDR2 SYGVKD. V was cut by 0 bases and J by 14 bases, with 13 bases left in between. CDR3 length equals 12 residues. In DNA, the CDR3 is TGTGCCATCAGTGAGTCCTCCCGGGATGCTTACTTC. Its translation: CAISESSRDAYF.

The chain employs TRBV13 and TRBJ1-1; 8 nucleotides match TRBD1. With 0 bases clipped from V and 0 bases from J, the junction kept 3 bases outside the gene matches. Germline assignment: CDR1 PRHDT and CDR2 FYEKMQ (reference sequence). The CDR3 runs 16 residues. CDR3 protein: CASSLGTGGMNTEAFF. The CDR3 nucleotides read TGTGCCAGCAGCTTAGGAACAGGGGGAATGAACACTGAAGCTTTCTTT.

The genes are TRBV3-1 (or the pseudogene TRBV3-2) and TRBJ2-5; 8 bases are shared with TRBD2. The CDR3 spans 14 residues. The J segment lost 9 bases and the V segment lost 0 bases, leaving 6 bases of the junction unmatched. Germline CDR1 and CDR2: LGHDT and YNNKEL (reference sequence). CDR3: CASSQEGRGGAQYF. The CDR3 coding sequence is TGTGCCAGCAGCCAAGAGGGACGGGGGGGAGCCCAGTACTTC.

J is TRBJ1-1 and V is TRBV9; D ambiguous. The CDR3 is made up of 15 amino acids. The V gene lost 2 bases and the J gene lost 0 bases, with 11 bases spanning the gap. The V gene's germline CDR1 is SGDLS and CDR2 YYNGEE. The CDR3 nucleotides read TGTGCCAGCAGCGTGGGAGGAGAGATGAACACTGAAGCTTTCTTT. It codes for CASSVGGEMNTEAFF.

This chain joins TRBV18 and TRBJ2-7; 10 bases are a match to TRBD2. The J segment lost 4 bases and the V segment lost 0 bases, leaving 21 bases of the junction unmatched. Germline CDR1 is KGHSH and CDR2 is LQKENI. This CDR3 is built from 21 residues. The CDR3 nucleotides read TGTGCCAGCTCACCACCACGCACGGGCCGGATAGGGCCTAGCGGGAGTTACGAGCAGTACTTC. It specifies CASSPPRTGRIGPSGSYEQYF.

Of note for this clone: This CDR3 is missing its conserved last phenylalanine or tryptophan, likely due to a read error. The DNA is left out, because the CDR3 cannot be placed on it with certainty; the CDR3 is given as TCRdb lists it. The gene calls are TRBV14 and TRBJ1-1; no DNA check was done on the table's D call, TRBD1. CDR1 SGHDN and CDR2 FVKESK come from the germline V gene. The CDR3 numbers 13 amino acids, ends counted. The CDR3 here is CASSQARTGNPIY.

The V and J genes are TRBV15 and TRBJ1-1; perhaps TRBD1 as D (6 bases). CDR1 is LNHNV and CDR2 is YYDKDF in the germline V gene (reference sequence). The ends were cut back, 6 bases at V and 3 bases at J, with 17 bases in the middle. The CDR3 is 15 amino acids. The CDR3 region is CATSNTRDTYTEAFF. CDR3 sequence (DNA): TGTGCCACCAGTAACACCCGGGACACCTACACTGAAGCTTTCTTT.

The chain joins TRBV7-9 to TRBJ1-4, with 7 bases fitting TRBD1. Germline V gene sequence: CDR1 SEHNR, CDR2 FQNEAQ (reference sequence). This CDR3 region has 15 residues. With 3 bases clipped from V and 7 bases from J, the junction kept 8 bases outside the gene matches. CDR3 bases: TGTGCCAGCAGCTTCAAACGGACAGGTCCTGAAAAACTGTTTTTT. This translates into CASSFKRTGPEKLFF.

J is TRBJ1-2 and V is TRBV7-9; no clear D. Germline-derived CDR1 and CDR2 are SEHNR and FQNEAQ (reference sequence). The CDR3 loop spans 14 amino acids. Trimming left V 2 bases short and J 3 bases short, with 10 bases between. DNA of the CDR3: TGTGCCAGCAGCTTATCTCGCCAGGACTATGGCTACACCTTC. It translates to CASSLSRQDYGYTF.

This rearrangement joins TRBV5-1 to TRBJ1-2; D gene uncertain. The germline V and J ends were trimmed by 3 bases and 4 bases, with 13 bases remaining between them. The CDR3 is 14 amino acids. The V gene's germline CDR1 is SGHRS and CDR2 YFSETQ. The CDR3 spells CASSWTGSIYGYTF. Written as DNA, the CDR3 is TGCGCCAGCAGCTGGACGGGATCAATCTATGGCTACACCTTC.

The J gene is TRBJ2-1, the V gene TRBV4-2; 9 bases match TRBD2. Per the germline V gene, CDR1 is LGHNA and CDR2 is YNFKEQ. V trimming: 0 bases; J trimming: 6 bases; junction bases outside the gene matches: 3. The CDR3 consists of 15 residues. The CDR3 region has the DNA TGTGCCAGCAGCCAAGAGGCGGGGGGGCCCAATGAGCAGTTCTTC. Its translation is CASSQEAGGPNEQFF.

V and J are TRBV5-5 and TRBJ1-2, with D perhaps matching TRBD1 (6 bases). Trimming pared 4 bases from V and 1 base from J, leaving 26 bases between. Germline CDR1 and CDR2: SGHKS and YYEKEE (reference sequence). This CDR3 has 19 amino acids. CDR3 nucleotides: TGTGCCAGCAGCGGGACGGGGGGGCTACTCGGGAAAAATAACTATGGCTACACCTTC. Amino acid sequence: CASSGTGGLLGKNNYGYTF.

The chain is built from TRBV3-1 (or the pseudogene TRBV3-2) and TRBJ2-2; perhaps TRBD1 as D (5 bases). CDR3 length: 16 residues. In germline, CDR1 is LGHDT, CDR2 YNNKEL (reference sequence). Deletions cut 3 bases from V and 4 bases from J, with 15 bases between. The CDR3, as DNA: TGTGCCAGCAGCCACCGACAGCATTCGGTCACCGGGGAGCTGTTTTTT. Amino acids: CASSHRQHSVTGELFF.